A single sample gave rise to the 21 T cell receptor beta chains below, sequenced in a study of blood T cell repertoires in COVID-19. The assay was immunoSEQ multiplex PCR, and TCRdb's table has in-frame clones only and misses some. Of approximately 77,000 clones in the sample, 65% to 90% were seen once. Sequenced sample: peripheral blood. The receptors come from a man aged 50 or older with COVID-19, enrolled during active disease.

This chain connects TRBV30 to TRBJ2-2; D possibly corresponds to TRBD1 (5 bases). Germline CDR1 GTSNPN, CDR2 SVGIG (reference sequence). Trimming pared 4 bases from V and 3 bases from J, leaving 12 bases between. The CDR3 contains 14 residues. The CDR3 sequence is CAWMQGRYTGELFF. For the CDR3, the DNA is TGTGCCTGGATGCAGGGAAGGTACACCGGGGAGCTGTTTTTT.

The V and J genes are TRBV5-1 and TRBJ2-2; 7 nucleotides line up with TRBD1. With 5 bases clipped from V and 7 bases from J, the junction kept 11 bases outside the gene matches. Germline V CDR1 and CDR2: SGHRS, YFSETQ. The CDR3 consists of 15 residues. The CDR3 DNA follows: TGCGCCAGCAGGAGCCGACAGGGAAGGAGCGGGGAGCTGTTTTTT. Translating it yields CASRSRQGRSGELFF.

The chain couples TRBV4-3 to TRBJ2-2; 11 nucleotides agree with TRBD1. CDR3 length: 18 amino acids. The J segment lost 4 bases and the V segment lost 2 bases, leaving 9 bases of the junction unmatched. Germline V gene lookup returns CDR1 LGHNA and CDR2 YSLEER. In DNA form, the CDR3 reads TGCGCCAGCAGCCAATTCTCCGGGACAGGGGGTTTCACCGGGGAGCTGTTTTTT. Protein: CASSQFSGTGGFTGELFF.

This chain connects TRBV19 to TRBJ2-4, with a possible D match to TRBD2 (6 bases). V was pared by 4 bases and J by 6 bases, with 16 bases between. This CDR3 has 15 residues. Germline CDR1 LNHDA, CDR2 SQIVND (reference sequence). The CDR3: CASSTTRGSGNIQYF. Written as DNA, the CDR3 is TGTGCCAGTAGTACAACTCGGGGTAGCGGAAACATTCAGTACTTC.

CDR3 region: CASSQGQGANTEAFF. DNA of the CDR3: TGTGCCAGCTCACAAGGACAGGGGGCGAATACTGAAGCTTTCTTT. V gene TRBV18 combines with J gene TRBJ1-1; 11 bases are a match to TRBD1. The CDR3 is 15 amino acids. V dropped 4 bases and J dropped 5; count of bases not matched to a gene: 6. Per germline, CDR1 KGHSH and CDR2 LQKENI.

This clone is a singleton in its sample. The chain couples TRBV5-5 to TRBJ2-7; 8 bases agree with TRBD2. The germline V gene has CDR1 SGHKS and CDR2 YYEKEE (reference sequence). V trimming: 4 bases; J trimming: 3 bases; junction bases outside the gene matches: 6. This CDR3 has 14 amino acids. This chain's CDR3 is CASSPPTSGYEQYF. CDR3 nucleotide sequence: TGTGCCAGCAGCCCTCCCACTAGCGGCTACGAGCAGTACTTC. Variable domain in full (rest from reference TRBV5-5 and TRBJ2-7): DAGVTQSPTHLIKTRGQQVTLRCSPISGHKSVSWYQQVLGQGPQFIFQYYEKEERGRGNFPDRFSARQFPNYSSELNVNALLLGDSALYLCASSPPTSGYEQYFGPGTRLTVT.

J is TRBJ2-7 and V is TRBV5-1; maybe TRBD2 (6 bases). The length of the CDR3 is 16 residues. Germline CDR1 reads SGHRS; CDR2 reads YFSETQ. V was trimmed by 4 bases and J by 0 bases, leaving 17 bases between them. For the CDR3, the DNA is TGCGCCAGCAGCCCGATGAATAGCGGAAGCTCCTACGAGCAGTACTTC. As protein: CASSPMNSGSSYEQYF. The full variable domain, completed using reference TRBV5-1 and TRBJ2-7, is KAGVTQTPRYLIKTRGQQVTLSCSPISGHRSVSWYQQTPGQGLQFLFEYFSETQRNKGNFPGRFSGRQFSNSRSEMNVSTLELGDSALYLCASSPMNSGSSYEQYFGPGTRLTVT.

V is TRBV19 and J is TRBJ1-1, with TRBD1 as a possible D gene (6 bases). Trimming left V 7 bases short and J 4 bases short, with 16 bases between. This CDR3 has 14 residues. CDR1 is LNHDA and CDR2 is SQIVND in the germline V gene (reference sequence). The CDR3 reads CASNQQGSGTEAFF. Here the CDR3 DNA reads TGTGCCAGTAACCAACAGGGAAGTGGCACTGAAGCTTTCTTT. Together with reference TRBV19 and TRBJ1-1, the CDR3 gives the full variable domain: DGGITQSPKYLFRKEGQNVTLSCEQNLNHDAMYWYRQDPGQGLRLIYYSQIVNDFQKGDIAEGYSVSREKKESFPLTVTSAQKNPTAFYLCASNQQGSGTEAFFGQGTRLTVV.

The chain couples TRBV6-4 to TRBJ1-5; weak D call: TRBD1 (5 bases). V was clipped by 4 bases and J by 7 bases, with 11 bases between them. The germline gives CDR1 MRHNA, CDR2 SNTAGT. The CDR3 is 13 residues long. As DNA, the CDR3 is TGTGCCAGCAGTGCCCAGGGAGGGCAGCCCCAGCATTTT. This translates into CASSAQGGQPQHF.

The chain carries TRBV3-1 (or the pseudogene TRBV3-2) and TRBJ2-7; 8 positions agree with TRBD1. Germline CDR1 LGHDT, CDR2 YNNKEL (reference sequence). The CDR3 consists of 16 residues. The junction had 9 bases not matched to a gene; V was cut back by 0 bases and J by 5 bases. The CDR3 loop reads CASSQDVVQGDHEQYF. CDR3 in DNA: TGTGCCAGCAGCCAAGATGTGGTACAGGGGGATCACGAGCAGTACTTC.

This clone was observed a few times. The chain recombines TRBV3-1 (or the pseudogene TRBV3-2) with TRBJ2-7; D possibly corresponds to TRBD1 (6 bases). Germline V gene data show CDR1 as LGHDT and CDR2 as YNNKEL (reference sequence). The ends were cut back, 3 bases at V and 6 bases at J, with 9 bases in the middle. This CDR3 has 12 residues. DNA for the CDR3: TGTGCCAGCAGCCAGGGACACCTCGAGCAGTACTTC. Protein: CASSQGHLEQYF.

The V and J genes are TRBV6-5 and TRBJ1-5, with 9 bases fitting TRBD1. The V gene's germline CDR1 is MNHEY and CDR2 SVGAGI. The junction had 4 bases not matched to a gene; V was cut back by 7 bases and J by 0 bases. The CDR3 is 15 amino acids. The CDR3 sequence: CASIVDRGSNQPQHF. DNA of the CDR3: TGTGCCAGCATCGTGGACAGGGGTAGCAATCAGCCCCAGCATTTT.

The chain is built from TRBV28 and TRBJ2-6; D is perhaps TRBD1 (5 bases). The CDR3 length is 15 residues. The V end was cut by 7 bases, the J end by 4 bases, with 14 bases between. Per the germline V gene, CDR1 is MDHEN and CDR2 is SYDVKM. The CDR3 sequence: CASTYFGAGANVLTF. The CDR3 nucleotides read TGTGCCAGCACGTACTTTGGGGCGGGGGCCAACGTCCTGACTTTC.

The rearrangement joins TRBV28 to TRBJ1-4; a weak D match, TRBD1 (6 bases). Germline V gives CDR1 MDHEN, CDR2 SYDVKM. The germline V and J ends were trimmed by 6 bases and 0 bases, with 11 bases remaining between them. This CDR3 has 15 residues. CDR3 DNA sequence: TGTGCCAGCAGCGAAAAGGGGGCAACTAATGAAAAACTGTTTTTT. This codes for CASSEKGATNEKLFF.

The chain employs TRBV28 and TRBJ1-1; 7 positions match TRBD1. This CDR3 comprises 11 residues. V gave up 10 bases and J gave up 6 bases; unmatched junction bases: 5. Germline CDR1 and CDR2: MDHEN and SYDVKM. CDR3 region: CATTGAPEAFF. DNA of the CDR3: TGTGCCACCACAGGGGCCCCTGAAGCTTTCTTT. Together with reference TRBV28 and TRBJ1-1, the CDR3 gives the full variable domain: DVKVTQSSRYLVKRTGEKVFLECVQDMDHENMFWYRQDPGLGLRLIYFSYDVKMKEKGDIPEGYSVSREKKERFSLILESASTNQTSMYLCATTGAPEAFFGQGTRLTVV.

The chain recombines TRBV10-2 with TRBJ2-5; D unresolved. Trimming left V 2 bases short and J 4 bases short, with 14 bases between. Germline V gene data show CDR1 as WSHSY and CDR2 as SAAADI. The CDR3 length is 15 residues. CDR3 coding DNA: TGCGCCAGCAGTGAGACCCTCCTAGAGATAGAGACCCAGTACTTC. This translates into CASSETLLEIETQYF.

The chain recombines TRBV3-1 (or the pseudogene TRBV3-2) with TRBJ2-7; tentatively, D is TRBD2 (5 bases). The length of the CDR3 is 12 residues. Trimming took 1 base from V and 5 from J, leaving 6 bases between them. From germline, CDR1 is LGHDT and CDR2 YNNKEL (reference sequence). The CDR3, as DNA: TGTGCCAGCAGCCAAGCCGGGGACGAGCAGTACTTC. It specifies CASSQAGDEQYF.

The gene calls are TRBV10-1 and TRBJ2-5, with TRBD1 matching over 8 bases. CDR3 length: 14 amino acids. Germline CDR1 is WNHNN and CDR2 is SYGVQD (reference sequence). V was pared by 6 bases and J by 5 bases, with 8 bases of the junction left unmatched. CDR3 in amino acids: CASSDGQGGETQYF. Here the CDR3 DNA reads TGCGCCAGCAGCGATGGACAGGGCGGGGAGACCCAGTACTTC.

DNA of the CDR3: TGTGCCAGCAAAACCGGGACAGGGTACACCGGGGAGCTGTTTTTT. Amino acid sequence: CASKTGTGYTGELFF. The chain is built from TRBV6-5 and TRBJ2-2; 9 bases are a match to TRBD1. Per the germline V gene, CDR1 is MNHEY and CDR2 is SVGAGI. This CDR3 has 15 amino acids. Trimming removed 7 bases from V and 3 bases from J; junction bases left unmatched: 6.

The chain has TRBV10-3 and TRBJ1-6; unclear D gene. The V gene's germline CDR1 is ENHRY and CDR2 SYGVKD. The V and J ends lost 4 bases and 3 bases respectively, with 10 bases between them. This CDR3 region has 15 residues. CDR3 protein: CAISGGENYNSPLHF. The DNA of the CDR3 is TGTGCCATCAGTGGGGGAGAGAACTATAATTCACCCCTCCACTTT.

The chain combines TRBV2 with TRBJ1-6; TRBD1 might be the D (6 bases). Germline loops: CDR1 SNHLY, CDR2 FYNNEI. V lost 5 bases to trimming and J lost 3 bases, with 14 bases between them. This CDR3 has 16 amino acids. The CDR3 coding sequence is TGTGCCAGCAGTCAACAGGGAGTGGTCTATAATTCACCCCTCCACTTT. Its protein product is CASSQQGVVYNSPLHF.